The clone carrying this TCR beta chain was seen more than once but under ten times. The protocol was immunoSEQ multiplex PCR, while the TCRdb copy is restricted to in-frame clones and leaves out a portion. Counted here are about 160,000 clones, 87% occurring once; the ten biggest clones make up 3.5% to 4%. The CDR3 is 15 amino acids. Germline V lookup: CDR1 SGHRS, CDR2 YFSETQ. Trimming removed 3 bases from V and 3 bases from J; junction bases left unmatched: 8. The record originates from a study of blood T cell repertoires in COVID-19. Background on the study: Specimens from acute and convalescent COVID-19 originated in the United States, Italy and Spain.

The clonotype was recovered from a woman aged 55-75 years who had recovered from COVID-19. The chain carries TRBV5-1 and TRBJ1-1, with TRBD1 matching over 7 bases. The sample comprised peripheral blood. The CDR3 coding sequence is TGCGCCAGCAGCTCACAGGGGACGCGGGACACTGAAGCTTTCTTT. Translating it yields CASSSQGTRDTEAFF.